Sequencing of this T cell receptor beta chain was carried out in a study of monozygotic twins with inflammatory bowel disease. CDR1 MNHEY and CDR2 SMNVEV come from the germline V gene (reference sequence). CDR3 length: 16 amino acids. Reanalyzing the 5' RACE reads, TCRdb keeps one entry per CDR3 protein, without DNA. Its clone listing holds hundreds of thousands of distinct CDR3 sequences. This sequence joins TRBV27 and TRBJ2-2; the TRBD2 assignment by TCRdb is unverifiable without DNA. This sequence originates from a human donor with ulcerative colitis or Crohn's disease, or a healthy co-twin of an affected twin (not recorded which). The specimen sequenced was blood. This chain's CDR3 is CASGGIAFVNTGELFF.